A selection of T cell receptor beta chains follows, all from one sample in a study of T cell responses to AZD1222 COVID-19 vaccine. Repertoires were generated with immunoSEQ multiplex PCR, while TCRdb's copy carries only in-frame clones and drops some. The sample lists about 150,000 clones, 90% occurring once. Sequences were derived from peripheral blood, sampled on day 0 of AZD1222 vaccination. These receptors all come from an adult in good health. CDR3s leave out the opening cysteine and the closing phenylalanine or tryptophan. The order of the fields is V gene, J gene, clone size, CDR3 protein. Size values are once, few and many counts, or a class for expanded clones, and some rows have none.

v_call: TRBV19; j_call: TRBJ2-3; clone_size: NA; cdr3_aa: ASSPLLSSTDTQY
v_call: TRBV11-2; j_call: TRBJ1-3; clone_size: NA; cdr3_aa: ASSFGQGFVGNTIY
v_call: TRBV5-1; j_call: TRBJ1-2; clone_size: once; cdr3_aa: ASSLFTEDYGYT
v_call: TRBV27; j_call: TRBJ1-1; clone_size: NA; cdr3_aa: ASSPVGTAKLREAF
v_call: TRBV2; j_call: TRBJ1-6; clone_size: NA; cdr3_aa: ASSKQSSYNSPLH
v_call: TRBV4-3; j_call: TRBJ2-1; clone_size: NA; cdr3_aa: ASSPVPLAGDEQF
v_call: TRBV4-3; j_call: TRBJ1-1; clone_size: NA; cdr3_aa: ASSTRDKIPKNTEAF
v_call: TRBV7-8; j_call: TRBJ2-7; clone_size: NA; cdr3_aa: ASSLNTYEQY
v_call: TRBV6-2/TRBV6-3; j_call: TRBJ2-1; clone_size: NA; cdr3_aa: ASSLNSNEQF
v_call: TRBV15; j_call: TRBJ2-3; clone_size: NA; cdr3_aa: ATTRPGQTIDTQY
v_call: TRBV29-1; j_call: TRBJ2-7; clone_size: NA; cdr3_aa: SVVTTVYEQY
v_call: TRBV18; j_call: TRBJ2-3; clone_size: NA; cdr3_aa: ASSQLTGRDTQY
v_call: TRBV6-6; j_call: TRBJ1-1; clone_size: NA; cdr3_aa: ASSYSKVNTEAF
v_call: TRBV21-1; j_call: TRBJ1-5; clone_size: NA; cdr3_aa: ASSLPGDRGQYSNQPQH
v_call: TRBV7-8; j_call: TRBJ1-4; clone_size: few; cdr3_aa: ASSLDPSTGDKPATNEKLF
v_call: TRBV4-3; j_call: TRBJ2-2; clone_size: NA; cdr3_aa: ASSQVNWRDPNTGELF
v_call: TRBV28; j_call: TRBJ2-6; clone_size: NA; cdr3_aa: ASSFLFNRDRGFTGANVLT
v_call: TRBV4-1; j_call: TRBJ2-7; clone_size: NA; cdr3_aa: ASSHRTSGYYEQY
v_call: TRBV19; j_call: TRBJ2-5; clone_size: once; cdr3_aa: ASSLPGVQETQY
v_call: TRBV11-2; j_call: TRBJ2-7; clone_size: NA; cdr3_aa: ASSLGQTNYEQY
v_call: TRBV7-9; j_call: TRBJ1-2; clone_size: NA; cdr3_aa: ASSLDRVEAGYT
v_call: TRBV27; j_call: TRBJ1-3; clone_size: once; cdr3_aa: ASSWTGGTGNTIY
v_call: TRBV7-9; j_call: TRBJ2-5; clone_size: NA; cdr3_aa: ASSFRTGMETQY
v_call: TRBV11-2; j_call: TRBJ1-1; clone_size: NA; cdr3_aa: ASSYRGTEAF
v_call: TRBV5-6; j_call: TRBJ2-4; clone_size: once; cdr3_aa: ASTIGGRSENIQY
v_call: TRBV19; j_call: TRBJ1-2; clone_size: NA; cdr3_aa: ASSPRLTETNYGYT